The T cell receptor (beta chain) under discussion was sequenced for a study of PD-L1 blockade in urothelial cancer. Turning to the study itself: A median blood sample held about 150,000 T cells and tens of thousands of unique TCRs. Study-wide results and limits: Greater 3-week expansion of tumor-associated blood clones was recorded for durable-benefit patients. Pretreatment TCR clonality in blood under the median foretold superior survival.

Indicated time point: peripheral blood 6 weeks after treatment start. The study enrolled patients with locally advanced or metastatic urothelial carcinoma. Regarding this clone: What it binds is not known.

Sequenced by immunoSEQ multiplex PCR; TCRdb stores in-frame clones only, minus some. The repertoire includes about 120,000 clones, roughly 89% of them detected once, and over 1.5% sits in the top ten. The sequence was collected from a man between 60 and 70 years old with urothelial cancer. Specimen: PBMCs, collected around atezolizumab (anti-PD-L1) treatment.

The CDR3, as DNA: TGTGCTAGTGGTTTGGGTGCTGGCGGCCAAGAGACCCAGTACTTC. It translates to CASGLGAGGQETQYF. V is TRBV12-5 and J is TRBJ2-5; no clear D gene. The length of the CDR3 is 15 residues. V was pared by 1 base and J by 1 base, with 10 bases between. Germline values: CDR1 LGHNT, CDR2 FRNRAP.